Each of the 11 T cell receptor beta chains below was sequenced from the same sample in a study of blood T cell repertoires in COVID-19. Assay: immunoSEQ multiplex PCR; the TCRdb copy retains only in-frame clones and omits some. Of approximately 300,000 clones detected, about 89% appear once; the ten largest clones hold approximately 5%. Sequencing used PBMCs or T cells enriched from blood (not recorded which). The receptor set was obtained from a woman aged 25 to 39 who had recovered from COVID-19.

This chain connects TRBV27 to TRBJ1-6; D remains ambiguous. Germline loops: CDR1 MNHEY, CDR2 SMNVEV (reference sequence). V lost 3 bases, J lost 2 bases, and 11 bases lay in between. This CDR3 is 16 amino acids long. The DNA of the CDR3 is TGTGCCAGCAGTTTGGGCCGGGAAACCTATAATTCACCCCTCCACTTT. Translating it yields CASSLGRETYNSPLHF.

CDR3 DNA: TGTGCCAGCAGCAAGAGGGGACTAGCGGACTCCTACGAGCAGTACTTC. Translating gives CASSKRGLADSYEQYF. V usage is TRBV7-2 and J usage is TRBJ2-7, with 11 bases that match TRBD2. The V gene end was trimmed by 5 bases and the J gene end by 0 bases; junction bases not matched to a gene: 6. Germline V CDR1 and CDR2: SGHTA, FQGNSA. This CDR3 has 16 amino acids.

A few counts support this clone. This rearrangement joins TRBV14 to TRBJ2-7; D remains ambiguous. Trimming cost V 1 base and J 1 base, with 14 bases left between them. Germline lookup yields CDR1 SGHDN and CDR2 FVKESK. The CDR3 sequence is 16 residues long. DNA of the CDR3: TGTGCCAGCAGCCAAGGGCCGGCCAGGCCTTCCTACGAGCAGTACTTC. It is translated as CASSQGPARPSYEQYF.

Turning to this clone: A read error may account for a junction end that differs from germline. This sequence joins TRBV5-1 and TRBJ1-2; weak D call: TRBD1 (6 bases). CDR1 SGHRS and CDR2 YFSETQ come from the germline V gene. The CDR3 covers 14 residues. In DNA, the CDR3 is TGCGCCAGCACCTTGGGGGGCTCGGGCTATGGCTACACCTTC. It yields the protein CASTLGGSGYGYTF.

This chain links TRBV27 with TRBJ1-2; 8 bases agree with TRBD1. Germline V gives CDR1 MNHEY, CDR2 SMNVEV (reference sequence). With V trimmed by 5 bases and J by 4 bases, 9 bases remained unmatched. The CDR3 runs 15 residues. The CDR3 coding sequence is TGTGCCAGCAGTCCCGGACAGGGTGGGTTCTATGGCTACACCTTC. Amino acids: CASSPGQGGFYGYTF.

The chain carries TRBV20-1 and TRBJ1-2, with TRBD1 as a possible D gene (6 bases). This CDR3 is 13 amino acids long. Trimming cost V 3 bases and J 7 bases, with 15 bases left between them. Germline CDR1 reads DFQATT; CDR2 reads SNEGSKA (reference sequence). The CDR3 is CSASLQGKGGYTF. CDR3 sequence (DNA): TGCAGTGCTAGTCTACAGGGTAAAGGTGGCTACACCTTC.

V gene TRBV7-2 combines with J gene TRBJ2-7; tentatively, D is TRBD2 (6 bases). There are 15 residues in the CDR3. Trimming removed 4 bases from V and 5 bases from J, with 18 bases in between. Germline CDR1 is SGHTA and CDR2 is FQGNSA. The chain's CDR3 is CASSSLSGMTNEQYF. The CDR3, as DNA: TGTGCCAGCAGCTCACTTAGCGGTATGACGAACGAGCAGTACTTC.

The genes are TRBV3-1 (or the pseudogene TRBV3-2) and TRBJ1-5; 9 nucleotides match TRBD1. Germline CDR1 and CDR2: LGHDT and YNNKEL (reference sequence). CDR3 length equals 15 residues. Trimming cost V 4 bases and J 6 bases; bases outside gene matches: 7. The CDR3, as DNA: TGTGCCAGCAGCCGGTCGGACAGGGGCGGTCAGCCCCAGCATTTT. Translating it yields CASSRSDRGGQPQHF.

The gene calls are TRBV5-4 and TRBJ1-1; D remains ambiguous. V gave up 4 bases and J gave up 2 bases, with 18 bases separating them. This CDR3 spans 16 amino acids. The germline V gene encodes CDR1 SGHNT and CDR2 YYREEE (reference sequence). The CDR3 nucleotides read TGTGCCAGCAGCGGGCTCGGGGTCCTTAGAAACACTGAAGCTTTCTTT. Protein product: CASSGLGVLRNTEAFF.

The J gene is TRBJ2-3, the V gene TRBV28, with 10 bases identical to TRBD2. The CDR3 spans 16 residues. V gave up 5 bases and J gave up 2 bases; unmatched junction bases: 7. Looked up from germline, CDR1 is MDHEN and CDR2 is SYDVKM. The CDR3 DNA is TGTGCCAGCAGTCAGTCTAGCGGGGGACACACAGATACGCAGTATTTT. This sequence encodes CASSQSSGGHTDTQYF.

V usage is TRBV18 and J usage is TRBJ1-6; 8 bases line up with TRBD1. Germline CDR1 reads KGHSH; CDR2 reads LQKENI. The CDR3 is 15 residues long. The trim removed 5 bases at V and 10 bases at J, leaving 10 bases unmatched. The CDR3 nucleotides read TGTGCCAGCTCATTCAGACAGGGGCTGGAATCACCCCTCCACTTT. Translation gives CASSFRQGLESPLHF.